The 14 T cell receptor beta chains given below trace back to one sample, sequenced in a study of HIV-infected patients and healthy controls. 500 ng RNA was reverse transcribed with alpha and beta constant-region primers. Separate chain-specific third strand synthesis with multiplexing indices produced the alpha and beta libraries. TCRdb reprocessed the 5' RACE reads via MiXCR and lists one record per CDR3 protein. The sample includes a few thousand distinct CDR3 sequences, 28% of them seen just once. Roughly three months, about 14 weeks, into antiretroviral therapy, follow-up blood was collected. The repertoire came from unfractionated whole blood and reflected all unsorted peripheral T cells. The sequencing here drew on blood, taken during antiretroviral therapy. The receptors originated from an adult with HIV infection.

This clonotype is labeled as medium-sized. The chain joins TRBV5-6 to TRBJ1-1; D gene ambiguous. The CDR3 is made up of 13 amino acids. V lost 4 bases and J lost 4, with 11 bases in between. The germline gives CDR1 SGHDT, CDR2 YYEEEE. CDR3 in DNA: TGTGCCAGCAGCCCGAGCACGGGCACTGAAGCTTTCTTT. Its protein is CASSPSTGTEAFF.

In its sample, this clonotype was seen a few times. J is TRBJ2-7 and V is TRBV5-1; 7 bases map to TRBD1. Per germline, CDR1 SGHRS and CDR2 YFSETQ. V dropped 4 bases and J dropped 3; count of bases not matched to a gene: 10. CDR3 length: 15 residues. CDR3 DNA: TGCGCCAGCAGCCCTAGGGGGCTGGGGATCTACGAGCAGTACTTC. It yields the protein CASSPRGLGIYEQYF. Using reference TRBV5-1 and TRBJ2-7 for the parts outside the CDR3, the full variable domain is KAGVTQTPRYLIKTRGQQVTLSCSPISGHRSVSWYQQTPGQGLQFLFEYFSETQRNKGNFPGRFSGRQFSNSRSEMNVSTLELGDSALYLCASSPRGLGIYEQYFGPGTRLTVT.

The V and J genes are TRBV6-4 and TRBJ2-6; the D gene could be TRBD1 or TRBD2 (5 bases each). V was shortened by 1 base and J by 0 bases, with 13 bases between the two germline ends. The CDR3 is made up of 18 amino acids. CDR1 is MRHNA, CDR2 SNTAGT, per germline. This chain's CDR3 is CASSDWDVKGSGANVLTF. Written as DNA, the CDR3 is TGTGCCAGCAGTGACTGGGACGTAAAGGGCTCTGGGGCCAACGTCCTGACTTTC.

The chain has TRBV6-5 and TRBJ1-2, with D maybe TRBD1 (5 bases). Germline V gene sequence: CDR1 MNHEY, CDR2 SVGAGI. The V gene lost 0 bases and the J gene lost 8 bases, with 13 bases spanning the gap. The CDR3 sequence is 14 residues long. The CDR3 here is CASSYSPRGGGYTF. The CDR3, as DNA: TGTGCCAGCAGTTACTCCCCTCGGGGCGGCGGCTACACCTTC.

CDR3 in amino acids: CASSLGRGVGYGYTF. In DNA form, the CDR3 reads TGTGCCAGCAGTTTAGGGAGGGGGGTAGGCTATGGCTACACCTTC. The chain combines TRBV27 with TRBJ1-2; D may be TRBD1 (6 bases). Germline V lookup: CDR1 MNHEY, CDR2 SMNVEV (reference sequence). V dropped 2 bases and J dropped 4 bases, with 14 bases sitting between them. The length of the CDR3 is 15 residues.

The J gene is TRBJ2-1, the V gene TRBV27; TRBD1 is a possible D gene (6 bases). Trimming cost V 7 bases and J 3 bases, with 16 bases left between them. The CDR3 contains 15 residues. The V gene's germline CDR1 is MNHEY and CDR2 SMNVEV (reference sequence). CDR3 nucleotides: TGTGCCAGCAACCAATGGGGGCCGATCTACAATGAGCAGTTCTTC. Protein: CASNQWGPIYNEQFF.

Notes on this clonotype: Just one base apart from a much larger clone, this may be a read error. The chain recombines TRBV5-1 with TRBJ2-7; D call uncertain. CDR1 and CDR2 from the germline V gene are SGHRS and YFSETQ. CDR3 length: 13 residues. The DNA of the CDR3 is TGCTCCAGCAGCCCGGAAAGTTCCTACGAGCAGTACTTC. It is translated as CSSSPESSYEQYF.

This clonotype was observed a few times. The chain recombines TRBV2 with TRBJ1-2; 11 positions agree with TRBD1. The CDR3 length is 17 residues. The ends lost 0 bases at V and 0 bases at J; junction bases unmatched: 3. Germline V CDR1 and CDR2: SNHLY, FYNNEI. The CDR3 bases are TGTGCCAGCAGTGAAGCGCTGGGACAGGGGGCTAACTATGGCTACACCTTC. It specifies CASSEALGQGANYGYTF. Full variable domain (rest looked up from reference TRBV2 and TRBJ1-2): EPEVTQTPSHQVTQMGQEVILRCVPISNHLYFYWYRQILGQKVEFLVSFYNNEISEKSEIFDDQFSVERPDGSNFTLKIRSTKLEDSAMYFCASSEALGQGANYGYTFGSGTRLTVV.

V and J are TRBV12-3 or TRBV12-4 and TRBJ2-5; D not resolved. V was pared by 1 base and J by 0 bases, with 15 bases between. This CDR3 is built from 17 residues. CDR3 sequence: CASSLGTLIEYQETQYF. The DNA for the CDR3 is TGTGCCAGCAGTTTAGGGACCCTAATTGAGTACCAAGAGACCCAGTACTTC.

This chain uses TRBV10-1 with TRBJ2-3; no definite D call. This CDR3 has 12 amino acids. The germline V gene encodes CDR1 WNHNN and CDR2 SYGVQD (reference sequence). V lost 3 bases and J 4 bases, leaving 5 bases between the germline ends. This chain's CDR3 is CASSDRADTQYF. As DNA, the CDR3 is TGCGCCAGCAGTGACCGGGCAGATACGCAGTATTTT.

The rearrangement uses TRBV3-1 and TRBJ2-3; D is perhaps TRBD2 (6 bases). V dropped 4 bases and J dropped 3 bases, with 8 bases sitting between them. From germline, CDR1 is LGHDT and CDR2 YNNKEL (reference sequence). This CDR3 has 13 amino acids. Here the CDR3 reads CASSPAGTDTQYF. In nucleotides, the CDR3 is TGTGCCAGCAGCCCCGCGGGAACAGATACGCAGTATTTT.

The chain links TRBV11-2 to TRBJ2-3, with D unresolved. The CDR3 covers 15 residues. V gave up 1 base and J gave up 6 bases, with 14 bases separating them. Germline lookup yields CDR1 SGHAT and CDR2 FQNNGV. The CDR3 DNA is TGTGCCAGCAGCTTAGGGGTGGGGTCCTGGGATACGCAGTATTTT. Protein: CASSLGVGSWDTQYF.

In its sample, this clonotype ranks as medium-sized. The chain links TRBV6-6 to TRBJ2-5; possible D gene TRBD2, 6 bases. The V end lost 0 bases, the J end lost 2 bases, and 13 bases lay between the germline ends. From germline, CDR1 is MNHNY and CDR2 SVGAGI (reference sequence). CDR3 length: 16 amino acids. CDR3 region: CASSYSRGSPQETQYF. In nucleotides, the CDR3 is TGTGCCAGCAGTTACTCCCGGGGGTCCCCTCAAGAGACCCAGTACTTC.

The rearrangement uses TRBV5-6 and TRBJ1-2; maybe TRBD1 (5 bases). V shed 8 bases and J shed 4 bases, with 15 bases lying between them. This CDR3 comprises 13 residues. In germline, CDR1 is SGHDT, CDR2 YYEEEE. CDR3: CARSKGTAYGYTF. DNA of the CDR3: TGTGCCAGAAGCAAAGGGACGGCCTATGGCTACACCTTC.